This is a list of T cell receptor beta chains from one sample in a study of cytomegalovirus exposure and HLA in healthy donors. Repertoires were generated with immunoSEQ multiplex PCR, while TCRdb's copy carries only in-frame clones and drops some. The sample consists of approximately 170,000 clones, under 70% of them appearing once. Specimen: PBMCs. These TCRs come from a woman aged 40-49 years in good health and CMV-seropositive. Each CDR3 is given with its conserved first and last residue. The D gene is left open where the match is weak. Size tells how often a clone was seen (once, few, many) or the class of an expanded clone, and some rows leave it out.

d_call: TRBD1; v_call: TRBV7-9; j_call: TRBJ1-4; clone_size: NA; cdr3_aa: CASRDREAGKLFF; cdr3_nt: TGTGCCAGCCGAGACAGGGAGGCAGGAAAACTGTTTTTT
d_call: TRBD2; v_call: TRBV28; j_call: TRBJ2-5; clone_size: NA; cdr3_aa: CASIGGGGRETQYF; cdr3_nt: TGTGCCAGCATCGGCGGCGGGGGGCGGGAGACCCAGTACTTC
d_call: NA; v_call: TRBV6-1; j_call: TRBJ2-7; clone_size: once; cdr3_aa: CAISQGNEQYF; cdr3_nt: TGTGCCATCTCACAGGGCAACGAGCAGTACTTC
d_call: NA; v_call: TRBV7-2; j_call: TRBJ2-3; clone_size: few; cdr3_aa: CASSFRGGVTDTQYF; cdr3_nt: TGTGCCAGCAGCTTCCGGGGAGGAGTAACAGATACGCAGTATTTT
d_call: NA; v_call: TRBV28; j_call: TRBJ1-1; clone_size: NA; cdr3_aa: CASSFPQGRGVRNTEAFF; cdr3_nt: TGTGCCAGCAGTTTTCCCCAGGGAAGGGGCGTACGGAACACTGAAGCTTTCTTT
d_call: NA; v_call: TRBV4-2; j_call: TRBJ2-1; clone_size: once; cdr3_aa: CASSQEGSNYEQFF; cdr3_nt: TGTGCCAGCAGCCAAGAGGGCTCGAATTATGAGCAGTTCTTC
d_call: TRBD2; v_call: TRBV27; j_call: TRBJ2-2; clone_size: NA; cdr3_aa: CASSRLAGVGGELFF; cdr3_nt: TGTGCCAGCAGCCGACTAGCGGGAGTGGGCGGGGAGCTGTTTTTT
d_call: TRBD1; v_call: TRBV2; j_call: TRBJ2-7; clone_size: once; cdr3_aa: CASLSIWDSLYEQYF; cdr3_nt: TGTGCCAGCCTCTCTATATGGGACAGCCTCTACGAGCAGTACTTC
d_call: NA; v_call: TRBV6-1; j_call: TRBJ2-7; clone_size: NA; cdr3_aa: CASGQGRTYEQYF; cdr3_nt: TGTGCCAGCGGCCAGGGTAGGACCTACGAGCAGTACTTC
d_call: NA; v_call: TRBV29-1; j_call: TRBJ2-5; clone_size: NA; cdr3_aa: CSAITQETQYF; cdr3_nt: TGCAGCGCTATAACACAGGAGACCCAGTACTTC
d_call: TRBD2; v_call: TRBV5-1; j_call: TRBJ2-7; clone_size: NA; cdr3_aa: CASSYGLAGGSYEQYF; cdr3_nt: TGCGCCAGCAGCTATGGACTAGCGGGGGGAAGTTACGAGCAGTACTTC
d_call: NA; v_call: TRBV6-6; j_call: TRBJ1-2; clone_size: NA; cdr3_aa: CASRPTGSYGYTF; cdr3_nt: TGTGCCAGCAGACCTACAGGGAGCTATGGCTACACCTTC
d_call: NA; v_call: TRBV7-9; j_call: TRBJ2-3; clone_size: NA; cdr3_aa: CDSSFAGTRADTQYF; cdr3_nt: TGTGACAGCAGCTTCGCGGGGACCCGCGCAGATACGCAGTATTTT
d_call: TRBD2; v_call: TRBV4-2; j_call: TRBJ2-1; clone_size: NA; cdr3_aa: CASSQGGLAGEDEQFF; cdr3_nt: TGTGCCAGCAGCCAAGGTGGTCTAGCGGGAGAGGATGAGCAGTTCTTC
d_call: TRBD2; v_call: TRBV19; j_call: TRBJ2-7; clone_size: few; cdr3_aa: CASRKGLAVSYEQYF; cdr3_nt: TGTGCCAGCCGGAAAGGACTAGCGGTCTCCTACGAGCAGTACTTC
d_call: TRBD2; v_call: TRBV6-1; j_call: TRBJ2-5; clone_size: NA; cdr3_aa: CASKPLAGGGQTQYF; cdr3_nt: TGTGCCAGCAAGCCACTAGCGGGAGGGGGGCAGACCCAGTACTTC
d_call: NA; v_call: TRBV20-1; j_call: TRBJ2-3; clone_size: NA; cdr3_aa: CSASRSDTQYF; cdr3_nt: TGCAGTGCTAGCAGATCAGATACGCAGTATTTT
d_call: TRBD1; v_call: TRBV6-5; j_call: TRBJ1-2; clone_size: few; cdr3_aa: CASRLGQGGGYTF; cdr3_nt: TGTGCCAGCAGACTAGGACAGGGCGGCGGCTACACCTTC
d_call: NA; v_call: TRBV25-1; j_call: TRBJ1-5; clone_size: few; cdr3_aa: CASSDGQYSNQPQHF; cdr3_nt: TGTGCCAGCAGTGATGGGCAATATAGCAATCAGCCCCAGCATTTT
d_call: TRBD2; v_call: TRBV9; j_call: TRBJ2-1; clone_size: NA; cdr3_aa: CASSVDGGALKEQFF; cdr3_nt: TGTGCCAGCAGCGTAGACGGGGGGGCCCTCAAGGAGCAGTTCTTC
d_call: TRBD1; v_call: TRBV27; j_call: TRBJ2-7; clone_size: NA; cdr3_aa: CASSADRDSHEQYF; cdr3_nt: TGTGCCAGCAGTGCCGACCGGGACAGCCACGAGCAGTACTTC
d_call: TRBD2; v_call: TRBV6-5; j_call: TRBJ2-5; clone_size: NA; cdr3_aa: CASSYGLAGAKYF; cdr3_nt: TGTGCCAGCAGTTATGGTCTAGCGGGAGCGAAGTACTTC
d_call: TRBD1; v_call: TRBV10-3; j_call: TRBJ2-7; clone_size: NA; cdr3_aa: CAISEGTGRGYEQYF; cdr3_nt: TGTGCCATCAGTGAAGGGACAGGGCGGGGGTACGAGCAGTACTTC
d_call: TRBD1; v_call: TRBV7-8; j_call: TRBJ1-1; clone_size: NA; cdr3_aa: CASSLGQAHNTEAFF; cdr3_nt: TGTGCCAGCAGCTTGGGACAGGCCCATAACACTGAAGCTTTCTTT
d_call: TRBD1; v_call: TRBV28; j_call: TRBJ2-7; clone_size: NA; cdr3_aa: CASRSGTGVFHEQYF; cdr3_nt: TGTGCCAGCAGATCCGGGACAGGGGTATTCCACGAGCAGTACTTC
d_call: NA; v_call: TRBV2; j_call: TRBJ1-6; clone_size: NA; cdr3_aa: CASSVGGRGSPLHF; cdr3_nt: TGTGCCAGCAGTGTCGGGGGGCGCGGGTCACCCCTCCACTTT
d_call: NA; v_call: TRBV7-9; j_call: TRBJ1-1; clone_size: once; cdr3_aa: CASSVRGEAFF; cdr3_nt: TGTGCCAGCAGCGTACGGGGTGAAGCTTTCTTT
d_call: TRBD2; v_call: TRBV5-4; j_call: TRBJ2-3; clone_size: NA; cdr3_aa: CASSLLAGGTDTQYF; cdr3_nt: TGTGCCAGCAGCTTGCTAGCGGGGGGCACAGATACGCAGTATTTT
d_call: TRBD2; v_call: TRBV27; j_call: TRBJ2-7; clone_size: NA; cdr3_aa: CASSFGGVREQYF; cdr3_nt: TGTGCCAGCAGTTTTGGGGGGGTGCGGGAGCAGTACTTC